Below, 27 T cell receptor beta chains from the same sample are listed, as sequenced in a study of post-analysis software for immune sequencing data. General study findings and limits: Patients carried four or five TRBV segments more frequently than controls did, and TRBV5-6, TRBV5-1 and TRBV20-1 were among them.

What these receptors recognize is not known. TCR beta libraries were prepared from cDNA with unique molecular identifiers. TCRdb processed the PCR reads anew with MiXCR; each CDR3 protein has one entry. The sample contains 350,000 to 500,000 distinct CDR3 sequences, 30% to 40% of which appear only once. Sequencing was carried out using blood. The receptors stem from a girl aged 2 to 10 with multiple sclerosis.

This clonotype occurred a few times. The CDR3 DNA reads as TGTGCCAGGTCGGACAGGGGGCATCAGCCCCAGCATTTT. Translated: CARSDRGHQPQHF. This chain links TRBV21-1 with TRBJ1-5; TRBD1, the table's D call, lacks a check against the DNA. TRBV21-1 is a recognized pseudogene. This CDR3 contains 13 residues.

V gene TRBV29-1 combines with J gene TRBJ2-3, with D maybe TRBD1 (6 bases). Trimming stripped 4 bases from V and 1 base from J, with 18 bases between. Germline loops: CDR1 SQVTM, CDR2 ANQGSEA. CDR3 length: 16 residues. CDR3 amino acids: CSVVHLGQLGTDTQYF. The DNA for the CDR3 is TGCAGCGTTGTCCACCTTGGACAGTTGGGCACAGATACGCAGTATTTT.

This chain connects TRBV5-1 to TRBJ1-5, with TRBD1 matching 7 bases. Looked up from germline, CDR1 is SGHRS and CDR2 is YFSETQ. The CDR3 spans 14 residues. Unmatched junction bases numbered 2, after V lost 5 bases and J lost 0 bases. In nucleotides, the CDR3 is TGCGCCAGCAGACCAGGGGGTAGCAATCAGCCCCAGCATTTT. The encoded protein is CASRPGGSNQPQHF. The whole variable domain, remainder taken from reference TRBV5-1 and TRBJ1-5, is KAGVTQTPRYLIKTRGQQVTLSCSPISGHRSVSWYQQTPGQGLQFLFEYFSETQRNKGNFPGRFSGRQFSNSRSEMNVSTLELGDSALYLCASRPGGSNQPQHFGDGTRLSIL.

The chain recombines TRBV4-1 with TRBJ1-1, with a possible D match to TRBD1 (6 bases). The V gene's germline CDR1 is MGHRA and CDR2 YSYEKL. V lost 5 bases, J lost 4 bases, and 20 bases lay in between. The CDR3 length is 16 residues. The CDR3 is CASSTSSGTPSTEAFF. The CDR3 DNA is TGCGCCAGCAGCACATCATCCGGGACACCGAGCACTGAAGCTTTCTTT.

The chain carries TRBV20-1 and TRBJ2-1, with a tentative D call TRBD2 (5 bases). Germline CDR1 is DFQATT and CDR2 is SNEGSKA (reference sequence). This CDR3 contains 12 residues. With 4 bases removed from V and 6 bases from J, the gap between germline ends came to 10 bases. The CDR3 DNA sequence: TGCAGTGCTAAATCAGCGGCCAATGAGCAGTTCTTC. The encoded protein is CSAKSAANEQFF.

The V gene is TRBV6-5, the J gene TRBJ2-1; 7 nucleotides agree with TRBD1. From germline, CDR1 is MNHEY and CDR2 SVGAGI. V was clipped by 6 bases and J by 0 bases; unmatched bases: 5. The CDR3 totals 15 residues. The CDR3 sequence: CASSADRASYNEQFF. CDR3 DNA: TGTGCCAGCAGCGCCGACAGGGCCTCCTACAATGAGCAGTTCTTC.

The CDR3 sequence: CASSSTGTLTNEKLFF. The DNA for the CDR3 is TGTGCCAGCAGTTCCACCGGGACACTTACAAATGAAAAACTGTTTTTT. The chain employs TRBV28 and TRBJ1-4; weak D call: TRBD1 (6 bases). The germline CDR1 and CDR2 sequences are MDHEN and SYDVKM. Trimming took off 4 bases at V and 5 bases at J, with 17 bases between the two ends. The CDR3 is 16 residues long. Supplemented by reference TRBV28 and TRBJ1-4, the full variable domain reads DVKVTQSSRYLVKRTGEKVFLECVQDMDHENMFWYRQDPGLGLRLIYFSYDVKMKEKGDIPEGYSVSREKKERFSLILESASTNQTSMYLCASSSTGTLTNEKLFFGSGTQLSVL.

This sequence joins TRBV24-1 and TRBJ2-5; D is ambiguous. The assigned J gene may be wrong: the sequence end matches TRBJ2-7 better. CDR1 and CDR2 from the germline V gene are KGHDR and SFDVKD. The CDR3 is 12 residues long. The CDR3 DNA follows: TGTGCCGCTCACCCCTGGGCCCACGAGCAGTACTTC. Translated, it gives CAAHPWAHEQYF.

V is TRBV7-9 and J is TRBJ2-7, with 9 bases lining up with TRBD2. Germline lookup yields CDR1 SEHNR and CDR2 FQNEAQ (reference sequence). J was trimmed by 6 bases and V by 3 bases; bases with no gene match: 6. The CDR3 consists of 14 residues. CDR3 nucleotide sequence: TGTGCCAGCAGCTTTCTAGCGGGATTTTCCGAGCAGTACTTC. Translation: CASSFLAGFSEQYF.

This clonotype turned up a few times. This chain joins TRBV20-1 and TRBJ2-7, with TRBD2 as a possible D gene (5 bases). The CDR3 is made up of 14 amino acids. The V and J ends lost 5 bases and 0 bases respectively, with 14 bases between them. Germline V gene sequence: CDR1 DFQATT, CDR2 SNEGSKA (reference sequence). The CDR3 DNA reads as TGCAGTGCTGTGGAGGTAGTTAGCTCCTACGAGCAGTACTTC. It codes for CSAVEVVSSYEQYF.

The chain combines TRBV6-2 or TRBV6-3 with TRBJ1-1, with TRBD1 matching over 7 bases. The CDR3 contains 14 residues. After removal of 1 base from V and 3 bases from J, the junction contained 2 bases not matched to a gene. Germline assignment: CDR1 MNHEY and CDR2 SVGEGT. CDR3 sequence reads: CASSYWDSYTEAFF. The CDR3 DNA sequence: TGTGCCAGCAGTTACTGGGACAGCTACACTGAAGCTTTCTTT.

The chain combines TRBV24-1 with TRBJ1-2; 10 bases fit TRBD1. Germline assignment: CDR1 KGHDR and CDR2 SFDVKD. This CDR3 region has 15 residues. The junction had 6 bases not matched to a gene; V was cut back by 4 bases and J by 5 bases. DNA for the CDR3: TGTGCCACCAGTGACGGGGGACAGGGGAGGTATGGCTACACCTTC. Encoded protein: CATSDGGQGRYGYTF.

V and J are TRBV6-2 or TRBV6-3 and TRBJ2-7; no reliable D call. V was shortened by 2 bases and J by 6 bases, with 11 bases between the two germline ends. The CDR3 consists of 13 residues. CDR1 and CDR2 from the germline V gene are MNHEY and SVGEGT. CDR3 bases: TGTGCCAGCAGTTACGATCATAGTTTCGAGCAGTACTTC. It translates to CASSYDHSFEQYF.

This CDR3 reads CASNPPGDPNIQYF. The CDR3 DNA is TGTGCCAGCAATCCGCCAGGGGACCCGAACATTCAGTACTTC. V usage is TRBV2 and J usage is TRBJ2-7; possibly TRBD1 for D (6 bases). Near its end, the DNA agrees better with TRBJ2-4, so the J call may be wrong. Germline V CDR1 and CDR2: SNHLY, FYNNEI. This CDR3 has 14 amino acids.

For the CDR3, the DNA is TGTGCCAGCGGGTATGGACTAGCGGGAGCCGATACGCAGTATTTT. This encodes CASGYGLAGADTQYF. The rearrangement joins TRBV5-5 to TRBJ2-3; TRBD2 agrees at 13 bases. Trimming cost V 7 bases and J 6 bases; bases outside gene matches: 8. The CDR3 runs to 15 residues. Germline V gene data show CDR1 as SGHKS and CDR2 as YYEKEE (reference sequence).

The gene calls are TRBV12-3 or TRBV12-4 and TRBJ2-5, with 7 bases that match TRBD2. The CDR3 is made up of 13 amino acids. V gave up 5 bases and J gave up 4 bases; unmatched junction bases: 4. Here the CDR3 reads CASSRTSVETQYF. In DNA form, the CDR3 reads TGTGCCAGCAGTCGAACTAGCGTAGAGACCCAGTACTTC.

This chain joins TRBV7-3 and TRBJ2-3, with 7 bases aligning to TRBD1. CDR3 size: 16 residues. Germline V gene sequence: CDR1 SGHTA, CDR2 FQGTGA. With V trimmed by 5 bases and J by 0 bases, 8 bases remained unmatched. The CDR3: CASSLRVTGSTDTQYF. In DNA, the CDR3 is TGTGCCAGCAGCCTAAGGGTGACAGGGAGCACAGATACGCAGTATTTT.

The genes are TRBV3-1 and TRBJ1-2; no clear D gene. Germline V CDR1 and CDR2: LGHDT, YNNKEL (reference sequence). CDR3 size: 13 residues. Deletions cut 0 bases from V and 3 bases from J, with 5 bases between. The CDR3 reads CASSQDGYYGYTF. For the CDR3, the DNA is TGTGCCAGCAGCCAAGATGGGTACTATGGCTACACCTTC.

The chain joins TRBV4-1 to TRBJ2-7; unclear D gene. The CDR3 consists of 13 residues. V shed 1 base and J shed 3 bases, with 7 bases lying between them. Germline CDR1 MGHRA, CDR2 YSYEKL. In DNA, the CDR3 is TGCGCCAGCAGCCAAGGCTCCTACTACGAGCAGTACTTC. Residues: CASSQGSYYEQYF.

Only a few counts were recorded for this clonotype. CDR3 bases: TGTGCCATCAGTGAGTCGACGCGGGAGAGCTCCTACAATGAGCAGTTCTTC. This encodes CAISESTRESSYNEQFF. The chain couples TRBV10-3 to TRBJ2-1; 7 bases fit TRBD2. This CDR3 is built from 17 residues. V shed 0 bases, J shed 0 bases, and the junction held 5 bases outside the gene matches. Per the germline V gene, CDR1 is ENHRY and CDR2 is SYGVKD.

This clonotype showed up just a few times. The genes are TRBV19 and TRBJ2-1; the D gene is possibly TRBD2 (6 bases). The CDR3 spans 15 residues. In germline, CDR1 is LNHDA, CDR2 SQIVND (reference sequence). The V gene lost 6 bases and the J gene lost 7 bases, with 19 bases spanning the gap. Here the CDR3 reads CASRLTGVRLNEQFF. CDR3 coding DNA: TGTGCCAGTAGGCTCACGGGAGTCCGCCTAAATGAGCAGTTCTTC.

Note on this clonotype: The junction and the germline gene differ at one end; a read error may be behind it. The rearrangement joins TRBV12-3 or TRBV12-4 to TRBJ1-2; 8 bases are a match to TRBD1. This CDR3 is built from 13 residues. In DNA form, the CDR3 reads TGTGCCGGCAGTCTGGACAGGGACTATGGCTACACCTTC. This sequence encodes CAGSLDRDYGYTF.

The chain links TRBV18 to TRBJ2-7; TRBD2 matches at 13 bases. V dropped 3 bases and J dropped 3; count of bases not matched to a gene: 5. The CDR3 loop spans 16 amino acids. Germline assignment: CDR1 KGHSH and CDR2 LQKENI. CDR3 nucleotides: TGTGCCAGCTCACCCATGGGACTAGCGGGGAGCTACGAGCAGTACTTC. Translated, it gives CASSPMGLAGSYEQYF.

This clonotype appeared a single time. V usage is TRBV6-6 and J usage is TRBJ2-7; TRBD2 agrees at 7 bases. The CDR3 runs to 12 residues. V lost 8 bases, J lost 3 bases, and 4 bases stayed unmatched. The germline gives CDR1 MNHNY, CDR2 SVGAGI (reference sequence). CDR3 sequence reads: CASSRDYYEQYF. As DNA, the CDR3 is TGTGCCAGCTCTCGGGACTACTACGAGCAGTACTTC.

As concerns this clonotype: This may be a read error, as it is one base from a much larger clone. This chain links TRBV28 with TRBJ2-4; 12 bases line up with TRBD2. Germline loops: CDR1 MDHEN, CDR2 SYDVKM. This CDR3 is 14 amino acids long. The CDR3 reads CANSLASGRGEQYF. DNA for the CDR3: TGTGCCAACAGTTTGGCTAGCGGGAGGGGTGAGCAGTACTTC.

A remark on this clonotype: A read error may produce the germline difference seen at one junction end. J is TRBJ2-1 and V is TRBV12-3 or TRBV12-4; D call uncertain. This CDR3 is built from 15 residues. CDR3 sequence reads: CVSSRSSLGVPEQFF. CDR3 in DNA: TGTGTCAGCAGCCGTAGCTCCCTCGGTGTTCCCGAGCAGTTCTTC.

This clonotype was observed a handful of times. The rearrangement uses TRBV12-3 or TRBV12-4 and TRBJ2-7; D possibly uses TRBD1 or TRBD2 (5 bases each). The CDR3 spans 14 residues. V lost 7 bases to trimming and J lost 3 bases, with 16 bases between them. CDR3 DNA: TGTGCCAGCACCTGGGACGGGCATTACTACGAGCAGTACTTC. It codes for CASTWDGHYYEQYF.